This TCR beta chain was recovered during a study of cytomegalovirus exposure and HLA in healthy donors. Germline CDR1 and CDR2: SGHDN and FVKESK. The CDR3 has 15 residues. Trimming at V came to 3 bases and at J to 6 bases, leaving 7 bases not matched to a gene. In the PCR, 60 Vbeta and 13 Jbeta primers were used. Profiling relied on immunoSEQ multiplex PCR, and the TCRdb table lists in-frame clones only, not all of them. The sample shows tens of thousands of clones, 80% to 90% of them seen only once. The chain links TRBV14 to TRBJ2-7; the match to TRBD2 covers 11 bases. The source material was PBMCs. This TCR came from a man aged 25 to 40 in good health and CMV-seropositive. DNA of the CDR3: TGTGCCAGCAGCCAGAGTCTTCTAGCGGGAGGCGAGCAGTACTTC. Translating gives CASSQSLLAGGEQYF. The full variable domain, with the rest looked up from reference TRBV14 and TRBJ2-7, is EAGVTQFPSHSVIEKGQTVTLRCDPISGHDNLYWYRRVMGKEIKFLLHFVKESKQDESGMPNNRFLAERTGGTYSTLKVQPAELEDSGVYFCASSQSLLAGGEQYFGPGTRLTVT.